Here is one TCR beta chain with its context. Its antigen is not known. This could be a read error, since a much larger clone is one nucleotide away. The sample originates from a study of read filtering for tumor transcriptome and immune sequencing. Study summary: Mean patient age was roughly 70 years, range about 45 to 85; 17 male, about 15 female.

Study findings and constraints: RNA-seq captured clonotypes less deeply and reliably than IR-seq.

The germline V gene has CDR1 DFQATT and CDR2 SNEGSKA (reference sequence). The CDR3 consists of 13 residues. From 300 to 400 ng of RNA, a library with molecular barcoded alpha/delta and beta/gamma adaptors was made. MiXCR, run by TCRdb on the reads, gives a single entry per CDR3 protein. The sample gives roughly 90,000 distinct CDR3 sequences, approximately 13% of which show up once; under 15% is in the top ten. The chain uses TRBV20-1 and TRBJ2-7; 12 bases agree with TRBD2. The TCR was taken from a donor at least 40 years old with multiple myeloma. Sequencing was done on a sample of a population of CD138-negative cells sorted from bone marrow. CDR3 in amino acids: CSTGTSGFYGQYF. CDR3 DNA: TGCAGCACCGGGACTAGCGGGTTCTACGGGCAGTACTTC.